The entry below gives a single T cell receptor (beta chain) sequence along with its context. These data are taken from a study of blood T cell repertoires in COVID-19. Study overall: Nucleic acid was either cDNA or gDNA, and it came from T cells, B-cell-depleted T cells, or PBMCs.

As originally analysed: Amplifying reference gene primers gave estimates of nucleated cell counts. The method was immunoSEQ multiplex PCR; TCRdb's version includes in-frame clones alone and lacks a portion of them. V and J calls plus clone size are reproduced from that table; the DNA served to infer D and trimming. Among 200,000 to 250,000 clones listed, roughly four fifths were seen once. The CDR3 has 14 residues. V dropped 3 bases and J dropped 2; count of bases not matched to a gene: 1. Germline CDR1 and CDR2: SNHLY and FYNNEI. Sequenced material: PBMCs or T cells enriched from blood (not recorded which). The chain uses TRBV2 and TRBJ2-1, with 7 bases fitting TRBD2. This receptor was obtained from a woman in her fifties or sixties who had been exposed to COVID-19. CDR3 residues: CASSEGGAYNEQFF. The CDR3 region has the DNA TGTGCCAGCAGTGAGGGGGGGGCCTACAATGAGCAGTTCTTC.